Listed below are T cell receptor beta chains from one sample, sequenced in a study of cytomegalovirus exposure and HLA in healthy donors. Clones were read by immunoSEQ multiplex PCR, and TCRdb kept only the in-frame ones, dropping some. The sample contains more than 95,000 clones, around a tenth of which appear only once. Material for sequencing was PBMCs. The receptors shown here come from a man between 40 and 49 years old in good health and CMV-seropositive. The CDR3 runs from the conserved cysteine through the conserved F or W. Each record gives: CDR3 DNA, CDR3 protein, J gene, D gene, clone size, V gene. D genes are given only for firm matches. Clone size, where shown, is once, few, many, or a class for clones that have expanded.

TGTGCCAGCAGAGAACAGGGGATTAGGATTACACCCCTCCACTTT | CASREQGIRITPLHF | TRBJ1-6 | TRBD1 | once | TRBV25-1
TGTGCCTGGCTGGGACAGGCATACGTCCTGACTTTC | CAWLGQAYVLTF | TRBJ2-6 | TRBD1 | few | TRBV30
TGTGCCAGCAGTTTATCTCGCGAGCAGTACTTC | CASSLSREQYF | TRBJ2-7 | NA | NA | TRBV28
TGCAGCGCCTCGGGGGGAACTAATGAAAAACTGTTTTTT | CSASGGTNEKLFF | TRBJ1-4 | NA | NA | TRBV29-1
TGTGCCAGCAGCACCGGACAAGGCATGGGAGAAAAACTGTTTTTT | CASSTGQGMGEKLFF | TRBJ1-4 | NA | many | TRBV6-1
TGTGCCAGCGGAACGGGAGTGTACGAGCAGTACTTC | CASGTGVYEQYF | TRBJ2-7 | NA | NA | TRBV28
TGTGCCAGCAGCGTAGACACGGGAGCTGGAAACACCATATATTTT | CASSVDTGAGNTIYF | TRBJ1-3 | NA | few | TRBV9
TGCGCCAGCAGCGCGGGACAGGGACGAGGCTACACCTTC | CASSAGQGRGYTF | TRBJ1-2 | TRBD1 | few | TRBV5-1
TGCAGCGTTGAGGACCCTCGGGAGGTAGATACGCAGTATTTT | CSVEDPREVDTQYF | TRBJ2-3 | TRBD2 | NA | TRBV29-1
TGTGCCAGCAGTTTTAGACAGGGTTATGGCTACACCTTC | CASSFRQGYGYTF | TRBJ1-2 | TRBD1 | NA | TRBV27
TGTGCCAGCAGCTTATCGCGGGGAGGTATAATTGATACGCAGTATTTT | CASSLSRGGIIDTQYF | TRBJ2-3 | NA | NA | TRBV7-2
TGTGCCAGTAGTGCATTCCCCGAGAGTTTGTCTTACGAGCAGTACTTC | CASSAFPESLSYEQYF | TRBJ2-7 | NA | NA | TRBV19
TGTGCCAGCAGCGTAAGTCAGGGGAGCGGGATACCGAGGAATGAGCAGTTCTTC | CASSVSQGSGIPRNEQFF | TRBJ2-1 | NA | few | TRBV9
TGTGCCAGCAGTTATAATGGCTACACCTTC | CASSYNGYTF | TRBJ1-2 | NA | NA | TRBV6-6
TGTGCCAGCAGCGGACAGGGAATTTCTGGAAACACCATATATTTT | CASSGQGISGNTIYF | TRBJ1-3 | TRBD1 | few | TRBV9
TGTGCCAGTAGTACCCTTGGGTTGCGGGACTGGAGGTCGCGGTACAATGAGCAGTTCTTC | CASSTLGLRDWRSRYNEQFF | TRBJ2-1 | NA | NA | TRBV19
TGCGCCAGCAGCCAAGATCTAACTAGGGTTTTTTACGAGCAGTACTTC | CASSQDLTRVFYEQYF | TRBJ2-7 | NA | few | TRBV4-1
TGTGCCAGTCTTTCGGGGACAGCTAGCAATCAGCCCCAGCATTTT | CASLSGTASNQPQHF | TRBJ1-5 | TRBD1 | NA | TRBV19
TGTGCCAGCAGACCATCGACGGGTACGCAGTATTTT | CASRPSTGTQYF | TRBJ2-3 | NA | NA | TRBV27
TGTGCCAGCAGCTCCGGCACAGGGAAAGAGACCCAGTACTTC | CASSSGTGKETQYF | TRBJ2-5 | NA | few | TRBV13
TGTGCCAGCTCACCACCGGCAGGGGAGACCTACGAGCAGTACTTC | CASSPPAGETYEQYF | TRBJ2-7 | NA | NA | TRBV18
TGTGCCACCAGCCTCTACAATGGACATTACGAGCAGTACTTC | CATSLYNGHYEQYF | TRBJ2-7 | NA | NA | TRBV15
TGTGCCAGCAGCTTATTGGGTAGGGGCACTGAAGCTTTCTTT | CASSLLGRGTEAFF | TRBJ1-1 | NA | NA | TRBV7-9
TGTGCCAGCAGCCAAAATAGCACAGATACGCAGTATTTT | CASSQNSTDTQYF | TRBJ2-3 | NA | few | TRBV6-4
TGTGCCATCAGCGAAACAGGGTATAACACTGAAGCTTTCTTT | CAISETGYNTEAFF | TRBJ1-1 | NA | NA | TRBV10-3
TGTGCCCGCAGCCGCCGGGACACCGGGGAGCTGTTTTTT | CARSRRDTGELFF | TRBJ2-2 | NA | few | TRBV6-1
TGTGCCAGCAGGCGACAGGGGATCGGGAACACTGAAGCTTTCTTT | CASRRQGIGNTEAFF | TRBJ1-1 | TRBD1 | many | TRBV6-6
TGTGCCAGCAGCCCCGGCTGGGGGGGGAACACTGAAGCTTTCTTT | CASSPGWGGNTEAFF | TRBJ1-1 | NA | few | TRBV5-6
TGTGCCAGCAGTACCCTCTCGGGAGGGTGGGAGACCCAGTACTTC | CASSTLSGGWETQYF | TRBJ2-5 | TRBD2 | few | TRBV28
TGTGCCATCAGTGAAACTAGCGGGAGTAACACCGGGGAGCTGTTTTTT | CAISETSGSNTGELFF | TRBJ2-2 | TRBD2 | few | TRBV10-3
TGTGCCAGCAGTGATAAGACTAGCGGGAGTATAGATACGCAGTATTTT | CASSDKTSGSIDTQYF | TRBJ2-3 | TRBD2 | few | TRBV6-1
TGTGCCAGCCTAGCGGGAGATCTACGAGAGCAGTACTTC | CASLAGDLREQYF | TRBJ2-7 | TRBD2 | NA | TRBV28
TGTGCCAGCAGCTTATCCGACAGCCTCGAAGCTTTCTTT | CASSLSDSLEAFF | TRBJ1-1 | NA | NA | TRBV11-2
TGCGCCAGCAGCCAAGGACAGGTTAGCTACGAGCAGTACTTC | CASSQGQVSYEQYF | TRBJ2-7 | NA | NA | TRBV4-1
TGTGCCAGCAGCTTCCGGTACGAGCAGTACTTC | CASSFRYEQYF | TRBJ2-7 | NA | NA | TRBV5-5
TGTGCCAGTAGTATAATAAGGTGGAGGGGGCAGTTCTTC | CASSIIRWRGQFF | TRBJ2-1 | NA | few | TRBV19
TGTGCCAGCAGTGACCCCAGAGCGGGAGGGCAAGGCGGGGAGCAGTTCTTC | CASSDPRAGGQGGEQFF | TRBJ2-1 | TRBD2 | few | TRBV6-1
TGTGCCAGCAGCTTAGCGCGGGGGCCGAACACAGATACGCAGTATTTT | CASSLARGPNTDTQYF | TRBJ2-3 | NA | NA | TRBV11-2
TGTGCCAGCAGCTTACAGGGACAACTCACAGATACGCAGTATTTT | CASSLQGQLTDTQYF | TRBJ2-3 | NA | NA | TRBV13
TGTGCCAGCAGCTTATGGCAGGGGCCCACTGAAGCTTTCTTT | CASSLWQGPTEAFF | TRBJ1-1 | NA | few | TRBV13
TGTGCCAGCGCTACCGGGACTAGATACAATGAGCAGTTCTTC | CASATGTRYNEQFF | TRBJ2-1 | TRBD2 | few | TRBV7-3
TGCAGCGCACGGACTAGCGAGGCCTACGAGCAGTACTTC | CSARTSEAYEQYF | TRBJ2-7 | TRBD2 | NA | TRBV29-1